This T cell receptor (beta chain) is drawn from a study of tumor and adjacent non-tumor tissue in lung cancer (dated by TCRdb to 2016 to 2019). About the full investigation: Of the cohort, eleven to twelve patients had adenocarcinoma, 2 had squamous cell carcinoma and 1 had small cell lung cancer. The study compared bulk TCRbeta repertoires between lung tumor tissue and matched distant non-tumor lung tissue from over 13 lung cancer patients. Sequencing generated a total of some 130 million productive TCRbeta reads, averaging around 4.2 million reads per sample. TCRbeta CDR3 sequencing was performed on 25 to 30 paired specimens, with one tumor sample and one normal lung sample collected per patient. Ages among the roughly 15 patients ranged from about 30 to 85 years, there were 10 men and 5 women, and disease was at TNM stage I to III.

RNA was extracted from bulk unsorted tissue and checked for quality with a NanoDrop ND-1000 and an Agilent 2100. The normal lung samples consisted of distant non-tumor tissue collected more than 3 cm from the tumor edge. The donors were newly diagnosed lung cancer patients admitted for thoracic surgery in China from August to November 2014 who had not received prior chemotherapy. Patients who had received previous radiotherapy or chemotherapy, or who had another concurrent cancer, were excluded from the study. Surgical tissue pieces of roughly 1-2.2 cm3 were preserved in RNAlater solution and stored at -80 °C until use. CDR1 MDHEN and CDR2 SYDVKM are derived from the germline V gene. The CDR3 spans 15 residues, from the cysteine through the phenylalanine. CDR3 DNA is the only sequence kept; it has 45 bases, read in frame from the first base. The paper as a whole reports these results and caveats: Because peripheral blood was not sequenced, blood TCRbeta repertoires in the lung cancer patients of the study were not examined. Significantly higher TCR diversity was found in younger patients, and higher tumor TCR diversity was associated with shorter overall and disease-free survival. Tumor tissue showed significantly higher TCR diversity (inverse Simpson) than normal lung tissue, at about 400 vs 150 (P = 0.0075, Mann-Whitney U test). Only about 14 patients were in the cohort, and the authors stated that larger samples and more detailed clinical data are needed. Neither the sequencing platform nor unique molecular identifiers are named or mentioned anywhere in the methods. The top 100 clones accounted for a significantly larger cumulative portion of the repertoire in normal lung than in tumor tissue.

Receptor amplification or capture employed multiplex PCR. The run used an Illumina HiSeq 2500. TCRbeta libraries were built by three rounds of nested PCR using primers (Table S4), following protocols modified from ARM-PCR. Before sequencing, PCR products of 200-500 bp were excised from the gel and purified with the QIAquick gel extraction kit. In the original analysis: Trimmomatic was used to clean the reads, FLASH merged the cleaned reads into complete CDR3 sequences, and MiTCR assigned the sequences to V(D)J germline segments. Clonal diversity was computed as the inverse Simpson's index with VDJtools. In-frame sequences without a premature stop codon were defined as productive reads. Using fastp trimming at Q25 and MiXCR clonotype assembly, TCRdb reanalyzed the public sequencing data and kept in-frame beta chains. Each entry is one CDR3 protein sequence, shown with its most common DNA and genes. These V and J calls derive from TCRdb rather than the authors' analysis. In this sample the table shows approximately 77,000 distinct CDR3 sequences, approximately 81% of which occur a single time. The ten largest account for about half of the sample.

Notes on this clonotype: There is no known antigen for this receptor. A read error may produce the germline difference seen at one junction end.

The chain links TRBV28 with TRBJ2-7; TRBD2 is a possible D gene, resting on 6 matching bases. Sample: distant non-tumor lung tissue. The receptor comes from a man aged 55-75 years with non-small cell lung cancer. The DNA sequence follows: TGTGCCAGCAGTTCGCTTGGCGGGGCCTCCTTCGAGCAGTACTTC. Protein translation: CASSSLGGASFEQYF.